Below, one T cell receptor beta chain is given with its context. Germline CDR1 MNHEY, CDR2 SMNVEV (reference sequence). V gave up 2 bases and J gave up 7 bases, with 11 bases separating them. The CDR3 sequence is 13 residues long. This table comes from immunoSEQ multiplex PCR, and its TCRdb copy is limited to in-frame clones, with some not included. In the table there are about 70,000 clones, under 90% of which are singletons. The data derive from a study of control samples from healthy donors and cancer patients. The rearrangement uses TRBV27 and TRBJ1-1; tentatively, D is TRBD1 (5 bases). The specimen sequenced was blood. The sequence was obtained from a man between 45 and 60 years old in good health. CDR3 sequence: CASSLAGDHEAFF. In nucleotides, the CDR3 is TGTGCCAGCAGTTTAGCTGGGGACCATGAAGCTTTCTTT.